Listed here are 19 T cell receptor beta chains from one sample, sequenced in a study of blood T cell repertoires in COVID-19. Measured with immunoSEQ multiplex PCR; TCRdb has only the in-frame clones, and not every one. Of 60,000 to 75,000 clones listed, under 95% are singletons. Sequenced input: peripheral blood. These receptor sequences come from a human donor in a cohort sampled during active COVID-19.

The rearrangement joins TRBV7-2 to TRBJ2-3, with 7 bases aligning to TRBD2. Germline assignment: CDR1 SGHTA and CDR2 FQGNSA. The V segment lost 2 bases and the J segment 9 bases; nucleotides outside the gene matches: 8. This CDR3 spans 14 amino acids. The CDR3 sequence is CASSLSTSAGTQYF. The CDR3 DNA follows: TGTGCCAGCAGCTTAAGCACTAGCGCCGGCACGCAGTATTTT.

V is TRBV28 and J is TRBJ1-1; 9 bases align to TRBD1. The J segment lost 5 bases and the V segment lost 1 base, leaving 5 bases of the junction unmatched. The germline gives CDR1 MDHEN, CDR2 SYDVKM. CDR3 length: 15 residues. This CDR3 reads CASSLSTGGRTEAFF. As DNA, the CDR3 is TGTGCCAGCAGTTTATCCACAGGGGGCAGGACTGAAGCTTTCTTT. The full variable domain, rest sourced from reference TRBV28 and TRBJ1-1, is DVKVTQSSRYLVKRTGEKVFLECVQDMDHENMFWYRQDPGLGLRLIYFSYDVKMKEKGDIPEGYSVSREKKERFSLILESASTNQTSMYLCASSLSTGGRTEAFFGQGTRLTVV.

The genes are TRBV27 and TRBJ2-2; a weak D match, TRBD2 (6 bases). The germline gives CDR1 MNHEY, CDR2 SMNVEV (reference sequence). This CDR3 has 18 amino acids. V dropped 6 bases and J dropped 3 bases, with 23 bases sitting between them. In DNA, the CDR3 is TGTGCCAGCAGAAAAACACTAAGGATCAGGGAGGACACCGGGGAGCTGTTTTTT. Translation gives CASRKTLRIREDTGELFF.

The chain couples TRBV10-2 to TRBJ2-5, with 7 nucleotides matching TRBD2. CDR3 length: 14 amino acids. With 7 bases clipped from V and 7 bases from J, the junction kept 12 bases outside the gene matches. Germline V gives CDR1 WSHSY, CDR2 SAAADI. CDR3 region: CASTTPGLGWTQYF. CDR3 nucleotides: TGCGCCAGCACTACTCCCGGACTAGGTTGGACCCAGTACTTC.

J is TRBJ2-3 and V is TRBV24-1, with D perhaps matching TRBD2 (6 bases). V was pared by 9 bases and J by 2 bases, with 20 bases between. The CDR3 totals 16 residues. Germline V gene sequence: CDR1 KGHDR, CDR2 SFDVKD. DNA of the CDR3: TGTGCCACCGCCCCCGGCCGGCGGGAAGCCACAGATACGCAGTATTTT. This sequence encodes CATAPGRREATDTQYF.

The CDR3 loop reads CASSYSGLGGVYNEQFF. The CDR3 DNA reads as TGTGCCAGCAGTTACTCCGGACTAGGGGGGGTATACAATGAGCAGTTCTTC. The chain joins TRBV6-2 or TRBV6-3 to TRBJ2-1; maybe TRBD2 (7 bases). Germline loops: CDR1 MNHEY, CDR2 SVGEGT. The CDR3 contains 17 residues. Trimming took 0 bases from V and 4 from J, leaving 16 bases between them.

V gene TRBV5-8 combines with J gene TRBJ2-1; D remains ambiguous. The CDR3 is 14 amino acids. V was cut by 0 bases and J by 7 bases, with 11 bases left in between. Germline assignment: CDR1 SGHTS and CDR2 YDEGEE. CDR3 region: CASSLVSKRNEQFF. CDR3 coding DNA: TGTGCCAGCAGCTTGGTATCGAAGAGGAATGAGCAGTTCTTC.

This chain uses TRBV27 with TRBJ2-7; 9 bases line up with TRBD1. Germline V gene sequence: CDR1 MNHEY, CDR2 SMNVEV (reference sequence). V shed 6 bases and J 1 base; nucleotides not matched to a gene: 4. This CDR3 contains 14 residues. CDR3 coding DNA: TGTGCCAGCAGAAAGACAGGGGGATCCTACGAGCAGTACTTC. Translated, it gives CASRKTGGSYEQYF.

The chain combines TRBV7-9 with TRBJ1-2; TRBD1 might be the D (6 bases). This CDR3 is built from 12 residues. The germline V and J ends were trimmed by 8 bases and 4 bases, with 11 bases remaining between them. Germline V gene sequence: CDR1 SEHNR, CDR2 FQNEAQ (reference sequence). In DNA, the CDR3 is TGTGCCAGCGAATCAGGGGTCTATGGCTACACCTTC. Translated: CASESGVYGYTF. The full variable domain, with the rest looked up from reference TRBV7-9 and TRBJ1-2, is DTGVSQNPRHKITKRGQNVTFRCDPISEHNRLYWYRQTLGQGPEFLTYFQNEAQLEKSRLLSDRFSAERPKGSFSTLEIQRTEQGDSAMYLCASESGVYGYTFGSGTRLTVV.

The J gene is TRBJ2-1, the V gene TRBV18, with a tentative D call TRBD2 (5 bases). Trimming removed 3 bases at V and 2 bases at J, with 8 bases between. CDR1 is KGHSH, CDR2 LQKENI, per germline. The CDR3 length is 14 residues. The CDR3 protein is CASSPTGTYNEQFF. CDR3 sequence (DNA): TGTGCCAGCTCACCGACCGGGACCTACAATGAGCAGTTCTTC.

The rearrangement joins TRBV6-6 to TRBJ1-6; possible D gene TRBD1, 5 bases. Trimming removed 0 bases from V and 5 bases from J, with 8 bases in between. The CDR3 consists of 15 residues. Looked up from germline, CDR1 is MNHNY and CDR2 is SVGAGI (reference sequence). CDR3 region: CASSYSGVDNSPLHF. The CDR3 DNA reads TGTGCCAGCAGTTACTCAGGGGTTGATAATTCACCCCTCCACTTT.

In DNA, the CDR3 is TGCGCCAGCAGCCCGACGACAGGGGAGGCTGGCTACACCTTC. This translates into CASSPTTGEAGYTF. The chain carries TRBV4-3 and TRBJ1-2; 8 nucleotides align to TRBD1. Per germline, CDR1 LGHNA and CDR2 YSLEER. This CDR3 is 14 amino acids long. V gave up 4 bases and J gave up 7 bases; unmatched junction bases: 8.

The CDR3 spells CASSVGGGGRHQETQYF. In DNA, the CDR3 is TGTGCCAGCAGCGTAGGCGGGGGTGGCCGCCATCAAGAGACCCAGTACTTC. The rearrangement uses TRBV9 and TRBJ2-5, with TRBD2 matching over 7 bases. With V trimmed by 0 bases and J by 2 bases, 10 bases remained unmatched. Germline CDR1 is SGDLS and CDR2 is YYNGEE. This CDR3 region has 17 residues.

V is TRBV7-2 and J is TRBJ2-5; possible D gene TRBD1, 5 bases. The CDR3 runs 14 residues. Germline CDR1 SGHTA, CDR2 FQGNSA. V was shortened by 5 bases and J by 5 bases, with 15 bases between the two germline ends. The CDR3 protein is CASSLTWGWETQYF. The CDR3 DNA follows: TGTGCCAGCAGCCTGACATGGGGCTGGGAGACCCAGTACTTC.

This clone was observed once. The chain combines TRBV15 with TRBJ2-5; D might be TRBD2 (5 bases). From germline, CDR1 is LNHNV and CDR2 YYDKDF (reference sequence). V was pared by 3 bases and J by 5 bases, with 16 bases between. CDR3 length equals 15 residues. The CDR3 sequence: CATSSKREFFETQYF. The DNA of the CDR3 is TGTGCCACCAGCAGCAAAAGGGAGTTTTTTGAGACCCAGTACTTC.

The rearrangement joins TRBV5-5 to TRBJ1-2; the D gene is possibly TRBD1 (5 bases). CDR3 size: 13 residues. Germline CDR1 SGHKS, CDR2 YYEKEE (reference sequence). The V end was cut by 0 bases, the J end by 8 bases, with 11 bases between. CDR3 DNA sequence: TGTGCCAGCAGCTTGGGAGCAGGGTACGGCTACACCTTC. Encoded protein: CASSLGAGYGYTF.

The DNA for the CDR3 is TGTGCCAGCTCACTAGCGGGAGTCGGCACCGGGGAGCTGTTTTTT. This encodes CASSLAGVGTGELFF. V gene TRBV18 combines with J gene TRBJ2-2; the match to TRBD2 covers 9 bases. V gave up 4 bases and J gave up 4 bases; unmatched junction bases: 4. Per germline, CDR1 KGHSH and CDR2 LQKENI. The CDR3 has 15 residues.

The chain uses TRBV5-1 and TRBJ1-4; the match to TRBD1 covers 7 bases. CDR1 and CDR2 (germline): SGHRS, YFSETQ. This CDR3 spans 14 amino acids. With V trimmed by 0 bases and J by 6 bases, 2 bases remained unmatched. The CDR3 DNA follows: TGCGCCAGCAGCTTGGGACAGGGCGATGAAAAACTGTTTTTT. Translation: CASSLGQGDEKLFF.

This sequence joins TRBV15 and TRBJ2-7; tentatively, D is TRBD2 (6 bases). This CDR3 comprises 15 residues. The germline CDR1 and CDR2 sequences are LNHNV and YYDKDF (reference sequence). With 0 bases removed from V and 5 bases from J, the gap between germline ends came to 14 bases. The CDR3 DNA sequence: TGTGCCACCAGCAGAGAGGACTACCCCCGAAACGAGCAGTACTTC. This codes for CATSREDYPRNEQYF.